This TCR beta chain was sequenced during a study of T-cell memory formation after mild COVID-19. For the study at large: The study found TCR clusters largely donor specific.

With respect to this clonotype: The antigen remains unidentified.

Study-wide findings and caveats: Some clones that responded were present in memory (sampled pre-infection), which suggests cross-reactive memory joined. Among clones contracting day 15 to 85, CD4/CD8 was balanced, whereas later expanders leaned CD4+. SARS-CoV-2 specificity of second-wave clones peaking day 37 was unconfirmed.

With 10 bases removed from V and 9 bases from J, the gap between germline ends came to 18 bases. The germline CDR1 and CDR2 sequences are SGHAT and FQNNGV. CDR3 length: 12 amino acids. TCRdb reprocessed the 5' RACE reads with MiXCR, giving one entry per CDR3 protein. The profile shows 120,000 or so distinct CDR3 sequences, 16% of them singletons. The chain uses TRBV11-2 and TRBJ1-1; no clear D. The material sequenced was PBMCs or a T cell subset sorted from them (not recorded which). This clonotype originated in an adult woman who had mild COVID-19 (a few samples of this study predate the infection). Cell type and time point are not known. The CDR3 sequence is CATKSLRRQAFF. The CDR3 coding sequence is TGTGCCACAAAATCCCTGCGGCGGCAAGCTTTCTTT.